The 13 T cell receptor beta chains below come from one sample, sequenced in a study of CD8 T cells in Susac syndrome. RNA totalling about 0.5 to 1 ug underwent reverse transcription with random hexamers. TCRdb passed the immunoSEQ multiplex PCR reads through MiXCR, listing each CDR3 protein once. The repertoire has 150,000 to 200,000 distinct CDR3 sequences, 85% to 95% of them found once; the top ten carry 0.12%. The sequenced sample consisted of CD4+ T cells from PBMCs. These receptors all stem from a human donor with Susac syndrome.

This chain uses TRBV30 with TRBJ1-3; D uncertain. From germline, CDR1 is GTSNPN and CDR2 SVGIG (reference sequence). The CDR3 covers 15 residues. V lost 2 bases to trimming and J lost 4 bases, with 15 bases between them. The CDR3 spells CAWSTYVGRGNTIYF. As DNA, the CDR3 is TGTGCCTGGAGTACCTACGTGGGGAGAGGAAACACCATATATTTT.

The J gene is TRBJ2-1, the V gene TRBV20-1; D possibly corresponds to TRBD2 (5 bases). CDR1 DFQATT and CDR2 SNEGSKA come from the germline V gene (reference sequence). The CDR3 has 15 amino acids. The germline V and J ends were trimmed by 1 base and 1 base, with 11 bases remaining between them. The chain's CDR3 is CSARGPSYSYNEQFF. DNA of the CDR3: TGCAGTGCTAGAGGTCCTAGCTATTCCTACAATGAGCAGTTCTTC.

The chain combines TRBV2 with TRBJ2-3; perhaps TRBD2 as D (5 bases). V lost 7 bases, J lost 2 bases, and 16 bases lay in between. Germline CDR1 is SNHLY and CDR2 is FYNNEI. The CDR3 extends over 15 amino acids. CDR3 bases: TGTGCCAGCATGGTGGAGCGGTTTTACACAGATACGCAGTATTTT. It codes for CASMVERFYTDTQYF.

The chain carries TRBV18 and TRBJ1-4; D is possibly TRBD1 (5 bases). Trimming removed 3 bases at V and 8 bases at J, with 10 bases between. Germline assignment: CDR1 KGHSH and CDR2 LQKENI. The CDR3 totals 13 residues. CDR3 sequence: CASSPQGREKLFF. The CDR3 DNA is TGTGCCAGCTCACCGCAGGGTCGGGAAAAACTGTTTTTT.

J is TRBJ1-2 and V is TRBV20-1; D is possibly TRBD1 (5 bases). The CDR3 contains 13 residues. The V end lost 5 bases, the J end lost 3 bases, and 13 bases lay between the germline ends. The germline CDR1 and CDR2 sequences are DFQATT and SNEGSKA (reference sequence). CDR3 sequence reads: CSAYRPTDYGYTF. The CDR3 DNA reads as TGCAGTGCTTACAGGCCGACTGACTATGGCTACACCTTC.

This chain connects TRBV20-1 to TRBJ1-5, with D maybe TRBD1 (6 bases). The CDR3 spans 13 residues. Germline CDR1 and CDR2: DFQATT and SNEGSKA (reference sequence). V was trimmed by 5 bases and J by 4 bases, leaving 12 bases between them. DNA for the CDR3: TGCAGTGCTTGGGGGGCAGGGAATCAGCCCCAGCATTTT. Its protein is CSAWGAGNQPQHF.

The CDR3 region has the DNA TGCAGTGGCTTAGGTGGGGACCGGCCCGGGGCCCAGTACTTC. Translation: CSGLGGDRPGAQYF. This chain connects TRBV20-1 to TRBJ2-5, with D perhaps given as TRBD1 or TRBD2 (5 bases each). The CDR3 has 14 residues. The germline CDR1 and CDR2 sequences are DFQATT and SNEGSKA (reference sequence). Between the trimmed V and J ends, which lost 7 bases and 9 bases, there was a span of 24 bases.

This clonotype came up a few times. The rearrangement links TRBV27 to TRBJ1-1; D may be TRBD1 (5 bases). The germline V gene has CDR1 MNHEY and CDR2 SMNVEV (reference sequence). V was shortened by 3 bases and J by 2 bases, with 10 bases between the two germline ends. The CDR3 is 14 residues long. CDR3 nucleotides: TGTGCCAGCAGTTTGTTAAGGGGCAACACTGAAGCTTTCTTT. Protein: CASSLLRGNTEAFF.

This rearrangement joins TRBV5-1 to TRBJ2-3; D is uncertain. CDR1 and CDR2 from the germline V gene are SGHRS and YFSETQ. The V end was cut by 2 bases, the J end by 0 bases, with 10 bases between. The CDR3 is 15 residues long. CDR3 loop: CASSFLSHSTDTQYF. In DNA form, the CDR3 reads TGCGCCAGCAGCTTCCTGAGCCATAGCACAGATACGCAGTATTTT. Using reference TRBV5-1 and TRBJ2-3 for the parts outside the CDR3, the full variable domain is KAGVTQTPRYLIKTRGQQVTLSCSPISGHRSVSWYQQTPGQGLQFLFEYFSETQRNKGNFPGRFSGRQFSNSRSEMNVSTLELGDSALYLCASSFLSHSTDTQYFGPGTRLTVL.

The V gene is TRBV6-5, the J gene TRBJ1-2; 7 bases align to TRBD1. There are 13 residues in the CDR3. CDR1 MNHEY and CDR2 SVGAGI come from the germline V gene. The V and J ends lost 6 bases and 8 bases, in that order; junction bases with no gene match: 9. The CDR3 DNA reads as TGTGCCAGCAGCTCCGACAGGGTGGAAGGCTACACCTTC. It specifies CASSSDRVEGYTF.

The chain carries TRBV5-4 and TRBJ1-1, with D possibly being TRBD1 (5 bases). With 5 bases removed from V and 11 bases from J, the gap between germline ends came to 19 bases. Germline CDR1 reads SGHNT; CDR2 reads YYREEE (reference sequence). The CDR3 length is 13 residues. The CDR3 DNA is TGTGCCAGCAGTTTAGCAGGGTACCAAAATGCTTTCTTT. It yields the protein CASSLAGYQNAFF.

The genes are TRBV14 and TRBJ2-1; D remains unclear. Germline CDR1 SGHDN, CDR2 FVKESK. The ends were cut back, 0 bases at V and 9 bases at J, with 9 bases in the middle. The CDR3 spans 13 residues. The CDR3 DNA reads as TGTGCCAGCAGCCAAGACCGGCCGGCTGAGCAGTTCTTC. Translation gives CASSQDRPAEQFF.

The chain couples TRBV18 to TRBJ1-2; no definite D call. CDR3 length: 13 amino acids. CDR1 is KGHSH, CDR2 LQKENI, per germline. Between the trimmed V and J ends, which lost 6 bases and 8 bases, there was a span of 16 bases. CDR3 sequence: CASSRGQVEGYTF. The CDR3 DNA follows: TGTGCCAGCTCCCGAGGGCAGGTCGAAGGCTACACCTTC.